Below, one TCR beta chain is given with its context. V was pared by 3 bases and J by 3 bases, with 9 bases between. The CDR3 consists of 13 residues. Germline-derived CDR1 and CDR2 are GTSNPN and SVGIG (reference sequence). This sample is part of a study of blood T cell repertoires in COVID-19. TCRdb's copy holds only in-frame clones and misses some; the assay was immunoSEQ multiplex PCR. Here the sample spans approximately 180,000 clones, approximately 90% being singletons. The material sequenced was peripheral blood. This chain links TRBV30 with TRBJ2-4, with D possibly matching TRBD1 (5 bases). The sequence derives from a man aged 55 to 70 with active or convalescent COVID-19. CDR3 DNA: TGTGCCTGGAGCACAGGTTTCAAAAACATTCAGTACTTC. This encodes CAWSTGFKNIQYF.